The entry that follows covers one TCR beta chain sequence. With 4 bases removed from V and 5 bases from J, the gap between germline ends came to 11 bases. The CDR3 totals 13 residues. Germline V CDR1 and CDR2: KGHSH, LQKENI. Sequencing of TCR beta was performed on blood CD8+ T cells and on blood CD4+ T cells. Negative magnetic isolation gave CD8+ and CD4+ cells; FACS enriched CD8+ TEMRA. The sample comes from a study of CD8 T cells in Susac syndrome. Random hexamers were used to reverse transcribe 0.5 to 1 ug of RNA. Amplification of the TCR beta CDR3 was carried out by immunoSEQ multiplex PCR, which spanned a total of 54 Vbeta and 13 Jbeta segments. Each CDR3 protein is one row after TCRdb ran MiXCR on the immunoSEQ multiplex PCR reads. Seen here are roughly 150,000 distinct CDR3 sequences, 94% observed once, and the top ten hold around 0.093%.

The chain carries TRBV18 and TRBJ2-5; D not resolved. The sequence was obtained from a human donor with multiple sclerosis. The sequencing input was CD4+ T cells from PBMCs. In nucleotides, the CDR3 is TGTGCCAGCTCACTCCGGTCTGGGGAGACCCAGTACTTC. Protein sequence: CASSLRSGETQYF.